Below, 23 T cell receptor beta chains from the same sample are listed, as sequenced in a study of Tregs in tolerant kidney transplant recipients. Profiling relied on immunoSEQ multiplex PCR, and the TCRdb table lists in-frame clones only, not all of them. Of under 100,000 clones in the sample, around 90% were seen once. Source material: CD8+ T cells from blood. The receptors were gathered from a human donor in good health.

The rearrangement links TRBV6-5 to TRBJ2-3; D not certain. This CDR3 has 14 amino acids. Germline V gene data show CDR1 as MNHEY and CDR2 as SVGAGI. Trimming removed 3 bases from V and 0 bases from J, with 7 bases in between. CDR3 sequence: CASSYGESTDTQYF. Here the CDR3 DNA reads TGTGCCAGCAGTTATGGGGAAAGCACAGATACGCAGTATTTT.

The rearrangement uses TRBV30 and TRBJ2-7, with TRBD2 as a possible D gene (7 bases). V was cut by 1 base and J by 6 bases, with 22 bases left in between. The germline gives CDR1 GTSNPN, CDR2 SVGIG (reference sequence). The length of the CDR3 is 16 residues. The DNA for the CDR3 is TGTGCCTGGAGTGCCCCCCTACAGGGACTATGGTTCGAGCAGTACTTC. This translates into CAWSAPLQGLWFEQYF.

About this clone itself: Other DNA sequences in this specimen translate into the identical CDR3. The gene calls are TRBV6-5 and TRBJ2-7; 9 nucleotides agree with TRBD1. V lost 3 bases to trimming and J lost 4 bases; unmatched junction nucleotides: 4. The V gene's germline CDR1 is MNHEY and CDR2 SVGAGI. The CDR3 runs 14 residues. The CDR3 region has the DNA TGTGCCAGCAGTTATTCAGACAGGGGGTACGAGCAGTACTTC. This codes for CASSYSDRGYEQYF.

The chain is built from TRBV10-1 and TRBJ2-3; D perhaps matches TRBD2 (6 bases). This CDR3 is 15 amino acids long. V shed 3 bases and J shed 1 base, with 11 bases lying between them. Germline V gene lookup returns CDR1 WNHNN and CDR2 SYGVQD (reference sequence). CDR3 amino acids: CASSEEEGGTDTQYF. The CDR3 DNA reads as TGCGCCAGCAGTGAAGAGGAGGGAGGCACAGATACGCAGTATTTT.

The chain has TRBV5-8 and TRBJ2-7; TRBD1 matches at 9 bases. V lost 2 bases and J lost 12; bases outside the gene matches: 3. CDR1 is SGHTS and CDR2 is YDEGEE in the germline V gene. The CDR3 contains 11 residues. The CDR3 nucleotides are TGTGCCAGCAGCTTAGGGGGACAGGGGTACTTC. It yields the protein CASSLGGQGYF.

The V call is TRBV14, the J call TRBJ2-5; 7 positions match TRBD1. Germline trimming cut 1 base from V and 5 bases from J; bases unmatched to any gene: 10. Germline loops: CDR1 SGHDN, CDR2 FVKESK. The CDR3 has 16 residues. The CDR3 bases are TGTGCCAGCAGCCAAGCGAAAAGGGGGCTAGGGGAGACCCAGTACTTC. Translation: CASSQAKRGLGETQYF. Complete variable domain (other parts from reference TRBV14 and TRBJ2-5): EAGVTQFPSHSVIEKGQTVTLRCDPISGHDNLYWYRRVMGKEIKFLLHFVKESKQDESGMPNNRFLAERTGGTYSTLKVQPAELEDSGVYFCASSQAKRGLGETQYFGPGTRLLVL.

The chain combines TRBV27 with TRBJ2-7, with TRBD2 identical over 10 bases. The V segment lost 4 bases and the J segment 0 bases; nucleotides outside the gene matches: 6. CDR1 is MNHEY, CDR2 SMNVEV, per germline (reference sequence). CDR3 length equals 16 residues. CDR3 in amino acids: CASSSGLAEGSYEQYF. DNA of the CDR3: TGTGCCAGCAGTTCCGGACTAGCGGAGGGCTCCTACGAGCAGTACTTC.

The V and J genes are TRBV18 and TRBJ2-3; unclear D gene. This CDR3 region has 12 residues. Per the germline V gene, CDR1 is KGHSH and CDR2 is LQKENI. V was trimmed by 8 bases and J by 3 bases, leaving 9 bases between them. The CDR3 is CASTHRTDTQYF. Written as DNA, the CDR3 is TGTGCCAGCACCCACCGGACAGATACGCAGTATTTT.

The chain carries TRBV15 and TRBJ2-7; D perhaps matches TRBD1 (6 bases). This CDR3 region has 14 residues. The germline gives CDR1 LNHNV, CDR2 YYDKDF (reference sequence). V was trimmed by 4 bases and J by 7 bases, leaving 17 bases between them. The CDR3 protein is CATSTSQGLGEQYF. The CDR3 coding sequence is TGTGCCACCAGCACCTCTCAGGGGCTTGGGGAGCAGTACTTC.

The chain combines TRBV6-1 with TRBJ1-1, with 8 positions matching TRBD1. V shed 4 bases, J shed 6 bases, and the junction held 10 bases outside the gene matches. The CDR3 runs to 15 residues. The germline gives CDR1 MNHNS, CDR2 SASEGT. CDR3 nucleotides: TGTGCCAGCAGTGTCCCTGGGACAGGAAGCCCTGAAGCTTTCTTT. This codes for CASSVPGTGSPEAFF.

The chain employs TRBV5-4 and TRBJ2-3; tentatively, D is TRBD2 (6 bases). CDR3 length: 16 residues. Germline V gene sequence: CDR1 SGHNT, CDR2 YYREEE (reference sequence). With 2 bases removed from V and 2 bases from J, the gap between germline ends came to 15 bases. CDR3 in amino acids: CASSFPGPSVTDTQYF. The CDR3 DNA reads as TGTGCCAGCAGCTTCCCAGGCCCTAGCGTCACAGATACGCAGTATTTT.

This chain links TRBV7-9 with TRBJ2-7; D unclear. This CDR3 comprises 15 residues. CDR1 SEHNR and CDR2 FQNEAQ come from the germline V gene (reference sequence). Trimming shortened V by 5 bases and J by 0 bases, and 14 bases separated the two germline ends. The chain's CDR3 is CASSPSGRRSYEQYF. The CDR3 region has the DNA TGTGCCAGCAGCCCCTCGGGCCGACGCTCCTACGAGCAGTACTTC.

The chain joins TRBV18 to TRBJ1-5, with D hard to call. Per the germline V gene, CDR1 is KGHSH and CDR2 is LQKENI. This CDR3 has 14 residues. V lost 2 bases and J 1 base, leaving 6 bases between the germline ends. The CDR3 loop is CASSPGRSNQPQHF. The CDR3 DNA sequence: TGTGCCAGCTCACCAGGGAGGAGCAATCAGCCCCAGCATTTT.

The chain has TRBV9 and TRBJ2-1; D unclear. Trimming removed 0 bases at V and 1 base at J, with 8 bases between. The CDR3 is made up of 15 amino acids. Per the germline V gene, CDR1 is SGDLS and CDR2 is YYNGEE. The CDR3 sequence: CASSVGQDSYNEQFF. For the CDR3, the DNA is TGTGCCAGCAGCGTAGGGCAGGATTCCTACAATGAGCAGTTCTTC.

The chain uses TRBV13 and TRBJ1-1; 10 nucleotides match TRBD1. The CDR3 runs 14 residues. Germline V CDR1 and CDR2: PRHDT, FYEKMQ (reference sequence). V dropped 5 bases and J dropped 7; count of bases not matched to a gene: 7. This CDR3 is CASSGPRDRGEAFF. CDR3 in DNA: TGTGCCAGCAGCGGCCCCCGGGACAGGGGTGAAGCTTTCTTT.

The genes are TRBV4-1 and TRBJ2-1; D unclear. The CDR3 has 13 residues. Germline V gene data show CDR1 as MGHRA and CDR2 as YSYEKL. Between the trimmed V and J ends, which lost 2 bases and 7 bases, there was a span of 9 bases. In nucleotides, the CDR3 is TGCGCCAGCAGCCAAAATCGGCAAAATGAGCAGTTCTTC. As protein: CASSQNRQNEQFF.

The rearrangement links TRBV4-1 to TRBJ2-7, with 11 bases matching TRBD2. The germline V gene has CDR1 MGHRA and CDR2 YSYEKL. The CDR3 is 15 amino acids. After removal of 3 bases from V and 2 bases from J, the junction contained 3 bases not matched to a gene. CDR3 amino acids: CASSQTSGATYEQYF. The CDR3, as DNA: TGCGCCAGCAGCCAGACTAGCGGGGCAACCTACGAGCAGTACTTC.

The chain employs TRBV15 and TRBJ2-1; unclear D gene. The CDR3 is 17 residues long. V was pared by 0 bases and J by 4 bases, with 16 bases between. Germline V gene lookup returns CDR1 LNHNV and CDR2 YYDKDF (reference sequence). The CDR3 loop reads CATSRDTPLEYYNEQFF. The CDR3 DNA follows: TGTGCCACCAGCAGAGACACCCCCCTCGAATATTACAATGAGCAGTTCTTC.

The rearrangement uses TRBV7-9 and TRBJ1-2; 10 bases map to TRBD1. Germline V CDR1 and CDR2: SEHNR, FQNEAQ (reference sequence). This CDR3 is built from 17 residues. With 4 bases clipped from V and 7 bases from J, the junction kept 15 bases outside the gene matches. The CDR3 spells CASSSLVDRGLFVGYTF. CDR3 bases: TGTGCCAGCAGCTCGCTCGTCGACAGGGGGCTTTTCGTTGGCTACACCTTC. Supplemented by reference TRBV7-9 and TRBJ1-2, the full variable domain reads DTGVSQNPRHKITKRGQNVTFRCDPISEHNRLYWYRQTLGQGPEFLTYFQNEAQLEKSRLLSDRFSAERPKGSFSTLEIQRTEQGDSAMYLCASSSLVDRGLFVGYTFGSGTRLTVV.

The chain combines TRBV15 with TRBJ2-4, with D possibly called TRBD1 or TRBD2 (6 bases each). Between the trimmed V and J ends, which lost 0 bases and 1 base, there was a span of 19 bases. The CDR3 runs 19 residues. In germline, CDR1 is LNHNV, CDR2 YYDKDF (reference sequence). The DNA of the CDR3 is TGTGCCACCAGCAGAGATCCGAAGGGGGGCTCTTGGGCCAAAAACATTCAGTACTTC. Amino acids: CATSRDPKGGSWAKNIQYF. Full variable domain (outside the CDR3, taken from reference TRBV15 and TRBJ2-4): DAMVIQNPRYQVTQFGKPVTLSCSQTLNHNVMYWYQQKSSQAPKLLFHYYDKDFNNEADTPDNFQSRRPNTSFCFLDIRSPGLGDTAMYLCATSRDPKGGSWAKNIQYFGAGTRLSVL.

The rearrangement links TRBV2 to TRBJ1-2, with D possibly being TRBD1 (5 bases). Germline-derived CDR1 and CDR2 are SNHLY and FYNNEI. V lost 1 base to trimming and J lost 3 bases, with 12 bases between them. The CDR3 consists of 15 residues. CDR3 amino acids: CASSEDLQGHYGYTF. Written as DNA, the CDR3 is TGTGCCAGCAGTGAAGATCTCCAGGGACACTATGGCTACACCTTC.

The CDR3: CASSVGLAVYNEQFF. The DNA for the CDR3 is TGTGCCAGCAGCGTAGGGCTAGCGGTCTACAATGAGCAGTTCTTC. The gene calls are TRBV9 and TRBJ2-1, with 7 positions matching TRBD2. Trimming at V came to 0 bases and at J to 3 bases, leaving 3 bases not matched to a gene. The V gene's germline CDR1 is SGDLS and CDR2 YYNGEE. The CDR3 totals 15 residues.

The chain recombines TRBV21-1 with TRBJ1-2; the D call of TRBD1 is as the table states it, not checked on the DNA. TRBV21-1 is marked as a pseudogene. The CDR3 consists of 14 residues. DNA for the CDR3: TGTGCCACCGTTCCAGGGGGCGTCAATTATGGCTACACCTTC. It is translated as CATVPGGVNYGYTF.